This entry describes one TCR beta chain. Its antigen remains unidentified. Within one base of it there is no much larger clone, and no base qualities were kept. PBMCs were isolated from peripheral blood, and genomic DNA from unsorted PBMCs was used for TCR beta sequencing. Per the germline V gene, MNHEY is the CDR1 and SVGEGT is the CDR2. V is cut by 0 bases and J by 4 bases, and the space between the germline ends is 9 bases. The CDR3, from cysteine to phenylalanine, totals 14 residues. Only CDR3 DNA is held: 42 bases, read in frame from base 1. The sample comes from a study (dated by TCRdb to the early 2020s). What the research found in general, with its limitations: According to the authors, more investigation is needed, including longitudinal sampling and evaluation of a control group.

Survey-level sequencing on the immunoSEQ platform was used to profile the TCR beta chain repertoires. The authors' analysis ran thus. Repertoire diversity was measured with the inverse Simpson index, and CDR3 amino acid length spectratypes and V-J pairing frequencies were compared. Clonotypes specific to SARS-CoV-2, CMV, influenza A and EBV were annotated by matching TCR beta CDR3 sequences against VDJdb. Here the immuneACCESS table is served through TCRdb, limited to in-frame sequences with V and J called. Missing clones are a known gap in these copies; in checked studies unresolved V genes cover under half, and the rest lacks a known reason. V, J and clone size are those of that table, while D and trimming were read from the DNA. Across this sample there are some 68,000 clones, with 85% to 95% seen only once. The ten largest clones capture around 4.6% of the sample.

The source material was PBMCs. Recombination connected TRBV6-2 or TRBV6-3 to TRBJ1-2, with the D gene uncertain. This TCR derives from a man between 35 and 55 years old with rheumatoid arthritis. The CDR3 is CASSYSSGIYGYTF. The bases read TGTGCCAGCAGTTACTCATCGGGGATCTATGGCTACACCTTC.